This is a list of T cell receptor beta chains from one sample in a study of metastatic and nonmetastatic thyroid tumors. TCRdb reprocessed the PCR reads using MiXCR. In the table there are 3,800 or so clones, 35% of which are singletons. The sequencing input was adjacent normal tissue. The receptors shown here come from a female donor with papillary thyroid cancer or a benign thyroid nodule (not recorded which). Some clones in this sample may be carry-over from other donors' samples. The CDR3 runs from the conserved cysteine through the conserved F or W. Fields, in order: V gene, J gene, D gene, clone size, CDR3 length, CDR3 protein, CDR3 DNA. The D gene is left open where the match is weak. Only some rows state a clone size, as once, few, many or a class for expanded clones.

v_call: TRBV28
j_call: TRBJ2-7
d_call: -
clone_size: -
cdr3_length: 14
cdr3_aa: CASGRLKGSYEQYF
cdr3_nt: TGTGCCAGCGGCCGATTGAAGGGGAGCTACGAGCAGTACTTC

v_call: TRBV20-1
j_call: TRBJ2-7
d_call: -
clone_size: -
cdr3_length: 15
cdr3_aa: CSARDFLQNTYEQYF
cdr3_nt: TGCAGTGCTAGAGATTTTCTGCAGAACACCTACGAGCAGTACTTC

v_call: TRBV6-5
j_call: TRBJ2-7
d_call: -
clone_size: few
cdr3_length: 13
cdr3_aa: CASSYVGSYEQYF
cdr3_nt: TGTGCCAGCAGTTACGTGGGGTCCTACGAGCAGTACTTC

v_call: TRBV6-1
j_call: TRBJ1-3
d_call: -
clone_size: many
cdr3_length: 15
cdr3_aa: CASSATGTSGNTIYF
cdr3_nt: TGTGCCAGCAGCGCTACCGGGACCTCTGGAAACACCATATATTTT

v_call: TRBV11-1
j_call: TRBJ1-2
d_call: TRBD1
clone_size: -
cdr3_length: 17
cdr3_aa: CASSSSFGQGGTYGYTF
cdr3_nt: TGTGCCAGCAGCTCTTCTTTTGGACAGGGAGGAACCTATGGCTACACCTTC

v_call: TRBV6-2/TRBV6-3
j_call: TRBJ2-3
d_call: -
clone_size: -
cdr3_length: 19
cdr3_aa: CASSYSRGGSPSSTDTQYF
cdr3_nt: TGTGCCAGCAGTTACTCGAGGGGGGGTTCACCCTCGAGCACAGATACGCAGTATTTT

v_call: TRBV19
j_call: TRBJ2-7
d_call: -
clone_size: medium-sized
cdr3_length: 12
cdr3_aa: CASSSGSYEQYF
cdr3_nt: TGTGCCAGTTCTTCAGGGTCGTACGAGCAGTACTTC

v_call: TRBV9
j_call: TRBJ2-1
d_call: -
clone_size: -
cdr3_length: 15
cdr3_aa: CASSLELGFNNEQFF
cdr3_nt: TGTGCCAGCAGCTTAGAACTAGGATTTAACAATGAGCAGTTCTTC

v_call: TRBV27
j_call: TRBJ1-5
d_call: -
clone_size: few
cdr3_length: 14
cdr3_aa: CASSLYKGDKHQHF
cdr3_nt: TGTGCCAGCAGTTTATACAAGGGGGATAAGCACCAGCATTTT

v_call: TRBV4-1
j_call: TRBJ2-1
d_call: TRBD2
clone_size: once
cdr3_length: 13
cdr3_aa: CASSQTGGNEQFF
cdr3_nt: TGCGCCAGCAGCCAAACCGGGGGGAATGAGCAGTTCTTC